This T cell receptor (beta chain) was sequenced during a study of shared clonotypes between healthy human individuals. Across the whole study: Sampling drew on donors who were a couple of women and three men aged 18 to 49.

Regarding the study as a whole: Rarefaction analysis demonstrated incomplete sorted-subset sequencing notwithstanding large depth.

Turning to this clone: Its antigen is still unknown. The identical CDR3 is also encoded by other nucleotide sequences in the sample.

Germline values: CDR1 LNHNV, CDR2 YYDKDF (reference sequence). The CDR3 totals 15 residues. V shed 0 bases and J shed 4 bases, with 9 bases lying between them. CD45RO-negative CD8 cells positively selected for CCR7 made up the naive population, which excluded terminally differentiated effector memory CD45RA+ cells. Donors had no recently reported acute infections or vaccinations and were HIV-negative. The table came from immunoSEQ multiplex PCR; TCRdb's copy has only in-frame clones and leaves some out. The repertoire consists of just over 2,000,000 clones, with just under 95% occurring once and the leading ten covering 1% to 1.3%.

This TCR came from a man between 18 and 29 years old in good health. This chain uses TRBV15 with TRBJ2-2; D may be TRBD1 (6 bases). Source material: naive CD8+ T cells sorted from blood. The CDR3 region is CATSREAGVTGELFF. For the CDR3, the DNA is TGTGCCACCAGCAGAGAGGCAGGGGTCACCGGGGAGCTGTTTTTT. The whole variable domain, remainder taken from reference TRBV15 and TRBJ2-2, is DAMVIQNPRYQVTQFGKPVTLSCSQTLNHNVMYWYQQKSSQAPKLLFHYYDKDFNNEADTPDNFQSRRPNTSFCFLDIRSPGLGDTAMYLCATSREAGVTGELFFGEGSRLTVL.